These T cell receptor beta chains were read from a single sample in a study of radiation and T cells in renal cell carcinoma. Here immunoSEQ multiplex PCR was the method, and the copy in TCRdb shows in-frame clones only, minus some. The repertoire holds 15,000 or so clones, with approximately 49% as singletons. The sample in question was tumor tissue, obtained from a patient whose treatment included radiotherapy and nephrectomy. Receptors originate from a woman aged 55-69 years with renal cell carcinoma. The CDR3 runs from the conserved cysteine through the conserved F or W. The D gene is left open where the match is weak. Where a row states a size, it is once, few, many or the class of an expanded clone; other rows omit it.

v_call: TRBV6-5
j_call: TRBJ2-1
d_call: -
clone_size: -
cdr3_aa: CASSYGQLADEQFF
cdr3_nt: TGTGCCAGCAGTTACGGGCAGTTAGCGGATGAGCAGTTCTTC

v_call: TRBV6-5
j_call: TRBJ2-3
d_call: -
clone_size: -
cdr3_aa: CASSYSSQGHTDTQYF
cdr3_nt: TGTGCCAGCAGTTACTCGAGTCAGGGGCACACAGATACGCAGTATTTT

v_call: TRBV18
j_call: TRBJ2-3
d_call: -
clone_size: -
cdr3_aa: CASSHTDTQYF
cdr3_nt: TGTGCCAGCTCACATACAGATACGCAGTATTTT

v_call: TRBV6-1
j_call: TRBJ2-1
d_call: -
clone_size: -
cdr3_aa: CASSEVGGSSYNEQFF
cdr3_nt: TGTGCCAGCAGTGAAGTAGGGGGGAGCTCCTACAATGAGCAGTTCTTC

v_call: TRBV23-1
j_call: TRBJ1-1
d_call: TRBD1
clone_size: -
cdr3_aa: CASSRRGDLTEAFF
cdr3_nt: TGCGCCAGCAGTCGCAGGGGGGATTTGACTGAAGCTTTCTTT

v_call: TRBV18
j_call: TRBJ1-3
d_call: -
clone_size: -
cdr3_aa: CASSPYSGSGNTIYF
cdr3_nt: TGTGCCAGCTCACCATATTCCGGCTCTGGAAACACCATATATTTT

v_call: TRBV10-3
j_call: TRBJ2-5
d_call: TRBD2
clone_size: -
cdr3_aa: CAISEQRGVQETQYF
cdr3_nt: TGTGCCATCAGTGAACAGCGGGGGGTTCAAGAGACCCAGTACTTC

v_call: TRBV6-1
j_call: TRBJ1-1
d_call: -
clone_size: -
cdr3_aa: CASSEDPLQGPGTEAFF
cdr3_nt: TGTGCCAGCAGTGAAGATCCCTTACAGGGCCCGGGGACTGAAGCTTTCTTT

v_call: TRBV10-1
j_call: TRBJ2-1
d_call: -
clone_size: few
cdr3_aa: CAPPPGRLSYNEQFF
cdr3_nt: TGCGCCCCGCCCCCGGGACGGCTCTCCTACAATGAGCAGTTCTTC

v_call: TRBV5-1
j_call: TRBJ2-5
d_call: TRBD2
clone_size: -
cdr3_aa: CASSWTSGSRETQYF
cdr3_nt: TGCGCCAGCAGCTGGACTAGCGGGAGTCGGGAGACCCAGTACTTC

v_call: TRBV5-1
j_call: TRBJ2-5
d_call: -
clone_size: -
cdr3_aa: CASKVSGLETQYF
cdr3_nt: TGCGCCAGCAAGGTGTCAGGGCTAGAAACCCAGTACTTC

v_call: TRBV11-2
j_call: TRBJ2-1
d_call: TRBD2
clone_size: -
cdr3_aa: CASSLGLAFEQFF
cdr3_nt: TGTGCCAGCAGCTTAGGACTAGCGTTTGAGCAGTTCTTC

v_call: TRBV9
j_call: TRBJ1-4
d_call: TRBD1
clone_size: -
cdr3_aa: CASSPGTGPNEKLFF
cdr3_nt: TGTGCCAGCAGCCCCGGGACAGGGCCGAATGAAAAACTGTTTTTT

v_call: TRBV10-3
j_call: TRBJ2-7
d_call: -
clone_size: -
cdr3_aa: CAISEIRTPYEQYF
cdr3_nt: TGTGCCATCAGTGAGATAAGGACACCCTACGAGCAGTACTTC

v_call: TRBV5-4
j_call: TRBJ2-5
d_call: -
clone_size: many
cdr3_aa: CASSLFAGGEKTQYF
cdr3_nt: TGTGCCAGCAGCTTGTTTGCCGGAGGGGAAAAGACCCAGTACTTC

v_call: TRBV28
j_call: TRBJ1-2
d_call: -
clone_size: few
cdr3_aa: CASSPAIGYTF
cdr3_nt: TGTGCCAGCAGTCCCGCGATTGGCTACACCTTC

v_call: TRBV27
j_call: TRBJ1-1
d_call: -
clone_size: -
cdr3_aa: CASRASWRQDTEAFF
cdr3_nt: TGTGCCAGCAGAGCCTCTTGGAGACAAGACACTGAAGCTTTCTTT

v_call: TRBV5-1
j_call: TRBJ2-4
d_call: TRBD1
clone_size: -
cdr3_aa: CASSLGTGDGKNIQYF
cdr3_nt: TGCGCCAGCAGCTTGGGGACAGGGGACGGCAAAAACATTCAGTACTTC

v_call: TRBV6-1
j_call: TRBJ1-4
d_call: TRBD1
clone_size: -
cdr3_aa: CASSIRDRGRKLFF
cdr3_nt: TGTGCCAGCAGCATCCGGGACAGGGGGCGAAAACTGTTTTTT

v_call: TRBV6-5
j_call: TRBJ1-5
d_call: -
clone_size: few
cdr3_aa: CASSYSHRGNQPQHF
cdr3_nt: TGTGCCAGCAGTTACTCCCACAGGGGCAATCAGCCCCAGCATTTT

v_call: TRBV15
j_call: TRBJ1-2
d_call: -
clone_size: -
cdr3_aa: CAASREVGDNYGYTF
cdr3_nt: TGTGCCGCCAGCCGGGAGGTGGGAGACAACTATGGCTACACCTTC

v_call: TRBV28
j_call: TRBJ2-1
d_call: TRBD1
clone_size: -
cdr3_aa: CASTKNKINRGLGNEQFF
cdr3_nt: TGTGCCAGCACCAAAAATAAGATCAACAGGGGGCTGGGCAATGAGCAGTTCTTC